Reported below is one TCR beta chain. Antigen specificity is unknown. The data were taken from a study of beta chain features in type 1 diabetes. Study-wide points: Naive, central memory and Treg TCRB repertoires seemed to resemble each other more closely in patients than they did in healthy donors. In every one of the four CD4+ subsets, TCRB CDR3s were moderately but significantly shorter in Type 1 diabetes patients. Equally in patients and controls, shorter templates might have been favored by PCR. Small HLA sub-analyses could not settle whether HLA shapes TCRB rearrangement.

Reverse transcription of all isolated RNA meant that expressed TCRB transcripts were sequenced. Method: immunoSEQ multiplex PCR; TCRdb's copy keeps in-frame clones and lacks some. This table holds 250,000 or so clones, roughly 21% found once. Purity exceeded 98% in all sorted populations. This clonotype was obtained from a woman aged 40-49 years with type 1 diabetes. The sample taken for sequencing was naive CD4+ T cells from blood.

The CDR3 loop is CASREVVTRGRYGYTF. The CDR3 nucleotides read TGTGCCAGCAGGGAAGTGGTAACCAGGGGCCGCTATGGCTACACCTTC. This sequence joins TRBV7-9 and TRBJ1-2; D is perhaps TRBD1 (6 bases). The germline CDR1 and CDR2 sequences are SEHNR and FQNEAQ (reference sequence). Between the trimmed V and J ends, which lost 6 bases and 4 bases, there was a span of 21 bases. The CDR3 has 16 residues. Filled out from reference TRBV7-9 and TRBJ1-2, the complete variable domain reads DTGVSQNPRHKITKRGQNVTFRCDPISEHNRLYWYRQTLGQGPEFLTYFQNEAQLEKSRLLSDRFSAERPKGSFSTLEIQRTEQGDSAMYLCASREVVTRGRYGYTFGSGTRLTVV.